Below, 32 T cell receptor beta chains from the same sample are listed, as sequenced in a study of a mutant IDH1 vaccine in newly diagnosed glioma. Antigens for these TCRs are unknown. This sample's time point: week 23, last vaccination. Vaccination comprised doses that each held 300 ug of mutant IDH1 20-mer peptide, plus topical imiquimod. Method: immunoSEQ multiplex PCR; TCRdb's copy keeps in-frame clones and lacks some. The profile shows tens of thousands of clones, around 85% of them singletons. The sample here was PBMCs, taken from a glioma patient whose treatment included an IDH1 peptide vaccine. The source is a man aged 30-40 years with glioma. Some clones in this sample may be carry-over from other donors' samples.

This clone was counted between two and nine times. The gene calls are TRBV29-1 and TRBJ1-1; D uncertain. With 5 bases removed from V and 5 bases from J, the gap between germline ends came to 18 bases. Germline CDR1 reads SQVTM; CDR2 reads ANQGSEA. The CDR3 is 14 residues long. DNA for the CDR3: TGCAGCGTTAGGCCGGGAAGAGTGAGAACTGAAGCTTTCTTT. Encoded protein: CSVRPGRVRTEAFF.

The CDR3 region has the DNA TGTGCCTCGTCACCCTCGTCACCCCTCCACTTT. Its protein product is CASSPSSPLHF. The chain is built from TRBV2 and TRBJ1-6; D is uncertain. This CDR3 region has 11 residues. The germline V and J ends were trimmed by 11 bases and 10 bases, with 12 bases remaining between them. Germline lookup yields CDR1 SNHLY and CDR2 FYNNEI.

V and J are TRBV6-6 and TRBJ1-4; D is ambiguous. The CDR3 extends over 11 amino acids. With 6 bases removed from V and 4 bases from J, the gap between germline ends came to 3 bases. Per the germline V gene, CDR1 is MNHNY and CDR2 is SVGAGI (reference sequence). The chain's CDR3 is CASRSNEKLFF. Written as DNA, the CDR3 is TGTGCCAGCAGAAGTAATGAAAAACTGTTTTTT.

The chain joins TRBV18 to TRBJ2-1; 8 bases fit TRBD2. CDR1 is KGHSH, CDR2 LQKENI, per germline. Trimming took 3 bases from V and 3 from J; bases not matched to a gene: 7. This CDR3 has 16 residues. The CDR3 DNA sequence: TGTGCCAGCTCACCGACCCTTAGCGGGGACTACAATGAGCAGTTCTTC. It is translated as CASSPTLSGDYNEQFF.

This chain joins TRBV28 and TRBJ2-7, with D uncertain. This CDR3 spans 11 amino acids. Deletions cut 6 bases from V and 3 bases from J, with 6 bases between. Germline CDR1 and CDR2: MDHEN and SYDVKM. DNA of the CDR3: TGTGCCAGCAGCCAGATCTACGAGCAGTACTTC. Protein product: CASSQIYEQYF.

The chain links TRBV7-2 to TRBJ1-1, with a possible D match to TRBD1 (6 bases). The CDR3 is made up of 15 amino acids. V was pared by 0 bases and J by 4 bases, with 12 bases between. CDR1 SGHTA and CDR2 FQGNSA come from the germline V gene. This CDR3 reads CASSLAGGGGTEAFF. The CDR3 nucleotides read TGTGCCAGCAGCTTAGCGGGCGGAGGGGGCACTGAAGCTTTCTTT.

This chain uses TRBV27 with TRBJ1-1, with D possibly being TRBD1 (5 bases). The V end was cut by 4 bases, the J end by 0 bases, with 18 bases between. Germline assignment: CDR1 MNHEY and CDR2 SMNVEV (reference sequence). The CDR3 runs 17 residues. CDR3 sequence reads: CASSSSWGDLLNTEAFF. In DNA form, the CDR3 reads TGTGCCAGCAGTTCCTCTTGGGGGGACTTATTGAACACTGAAGCTTTCTTT.

The CDR3 sequence: CASSLRGHNQPQHF. For the CDR3, the DNA is TGTGCCAGCAGCTTAAGGGGGCACAATCAGCCCCAGCATTTT. The chain employs TRBV7-8 and TRBJ1-5; 7 nucleotides agree with TRBD1. V lost 2 bases, J lost 3 bases, and 1 base stayed unmatched. The CDR3 is made up of 14 amino acids. Germline V gene sequence: CDR1 SGHVS, CDR2 FQNEAQ.

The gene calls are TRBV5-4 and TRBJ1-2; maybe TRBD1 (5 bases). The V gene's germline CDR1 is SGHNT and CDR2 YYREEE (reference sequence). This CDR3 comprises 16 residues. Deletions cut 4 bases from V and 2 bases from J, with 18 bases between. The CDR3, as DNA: TGTGCCAGCAGCCTGCCCGGGACCCAACGGAACTATGGCTACACCTTC. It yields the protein CASSLPGTQRNYGYTF.

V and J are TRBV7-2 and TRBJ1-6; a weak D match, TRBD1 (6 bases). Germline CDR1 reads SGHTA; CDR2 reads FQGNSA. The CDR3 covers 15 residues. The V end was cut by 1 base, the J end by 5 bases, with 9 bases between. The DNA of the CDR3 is TGTGCCAGCAGCTTAGGGCAGGGGAATAATTCACCCCTCCACTTT. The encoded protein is CASSLGQGNNSPLHF.

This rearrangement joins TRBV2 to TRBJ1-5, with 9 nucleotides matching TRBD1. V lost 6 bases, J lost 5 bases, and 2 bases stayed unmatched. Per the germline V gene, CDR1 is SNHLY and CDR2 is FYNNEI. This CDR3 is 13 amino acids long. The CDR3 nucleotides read TGTGCCAGCAGAGGACAGGGGTATCAGCCCCAGCATTTT. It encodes CASRGQGYQPQHF.

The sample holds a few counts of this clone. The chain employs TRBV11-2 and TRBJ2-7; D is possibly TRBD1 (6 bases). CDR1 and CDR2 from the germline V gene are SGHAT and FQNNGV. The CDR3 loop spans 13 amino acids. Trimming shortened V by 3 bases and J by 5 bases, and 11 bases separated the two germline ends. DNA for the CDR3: TGTGCCAGCAGCTTCAACAGGGTCCACGAGCAGTACTTC. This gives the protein CASSFNRVHEQYF.

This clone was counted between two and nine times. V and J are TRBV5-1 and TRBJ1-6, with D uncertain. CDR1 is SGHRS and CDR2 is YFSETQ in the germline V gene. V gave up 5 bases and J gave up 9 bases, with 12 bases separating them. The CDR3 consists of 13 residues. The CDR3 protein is CASSPTLGSPLHF. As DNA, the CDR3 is TGCGCCAGCAGTCCCACACTCGGTTCACCCCTCCACTTT.

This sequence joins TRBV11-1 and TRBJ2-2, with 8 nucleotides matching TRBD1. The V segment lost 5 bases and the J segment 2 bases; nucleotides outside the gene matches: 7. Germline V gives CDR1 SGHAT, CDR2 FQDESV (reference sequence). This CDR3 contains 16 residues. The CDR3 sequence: CASSPDRGLNTGELFF. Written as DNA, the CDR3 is TGTGCCAGCAGCCCCGACAGGGGATTAAACACCGGGGAGCTGTTTTTT.

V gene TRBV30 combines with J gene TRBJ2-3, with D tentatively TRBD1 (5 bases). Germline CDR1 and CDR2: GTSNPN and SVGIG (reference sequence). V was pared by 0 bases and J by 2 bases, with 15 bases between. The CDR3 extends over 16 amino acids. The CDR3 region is CAWSVGRQQITDTQYF. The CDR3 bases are TGTGCCTGGAGTGTAGGTCGACAGCAAATCACAGATACGCAGTATTTT.

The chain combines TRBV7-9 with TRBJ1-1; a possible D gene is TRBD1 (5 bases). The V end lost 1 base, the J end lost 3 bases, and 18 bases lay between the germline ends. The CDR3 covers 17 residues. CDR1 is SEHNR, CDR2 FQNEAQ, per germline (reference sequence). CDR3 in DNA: TGTGCCAGCAGCTTAGGGGCAGGGTGGGGTCGTGACACTGAAGCTTTCTTT. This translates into CASSLGAGWGRDTEAFF.

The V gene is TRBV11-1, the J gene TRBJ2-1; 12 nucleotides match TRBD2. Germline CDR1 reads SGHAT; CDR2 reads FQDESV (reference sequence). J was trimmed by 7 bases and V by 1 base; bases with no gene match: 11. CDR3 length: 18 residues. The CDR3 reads CASSLGILAGGPGNEQFF. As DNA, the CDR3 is TGTGCCAGCAGCTTAGGAATTCTAGCGGGAGGGCCGGGAAATGAGCAGTTCTTC.

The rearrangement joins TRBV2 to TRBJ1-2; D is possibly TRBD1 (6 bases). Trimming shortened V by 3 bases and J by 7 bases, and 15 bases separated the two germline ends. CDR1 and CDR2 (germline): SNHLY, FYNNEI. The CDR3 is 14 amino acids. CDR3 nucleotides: TGTGCCAGCAGTGATTTAGGGGGTTCAGGTGGCTACACCTTC. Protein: CASSDLGGSGGYTF.

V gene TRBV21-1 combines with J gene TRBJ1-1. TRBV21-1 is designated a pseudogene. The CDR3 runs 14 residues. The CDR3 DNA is TGTGCCAGCAGCTCCCGGACGGAATACACTGAAGCTTTCTTT. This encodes CASSSRTEYTEAFF.

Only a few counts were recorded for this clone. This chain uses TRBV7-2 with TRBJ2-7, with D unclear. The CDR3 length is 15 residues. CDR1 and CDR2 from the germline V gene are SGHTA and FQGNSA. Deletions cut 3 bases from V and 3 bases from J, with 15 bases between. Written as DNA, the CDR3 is TGTGCCAGCAGCTTCAGACCCCACTCCTACTACGAGCAGTACTTC. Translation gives CASSFRPHSYYEQYF. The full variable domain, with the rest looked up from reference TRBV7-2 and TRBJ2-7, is GAGVSQSPSNKVTEKGKDVELRCDPISGHTALYWYRQSLGQGLEFLIYFQGNSAPDKSGLPSDRFSAERTGGSVSTLTIQRTQQEDSAVYLCASSFRPHSYYEQYFGPGTRLTVT.

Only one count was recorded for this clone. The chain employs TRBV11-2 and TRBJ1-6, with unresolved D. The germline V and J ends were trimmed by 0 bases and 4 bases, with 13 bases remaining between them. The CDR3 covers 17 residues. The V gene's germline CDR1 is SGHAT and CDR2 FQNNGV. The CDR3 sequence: CASSLDGFSGYNSPLHF. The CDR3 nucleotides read TGTGCCAGCAGCTTAGACGGTTTTTCCGGTTATAATTCACCCCTCCACTTT.

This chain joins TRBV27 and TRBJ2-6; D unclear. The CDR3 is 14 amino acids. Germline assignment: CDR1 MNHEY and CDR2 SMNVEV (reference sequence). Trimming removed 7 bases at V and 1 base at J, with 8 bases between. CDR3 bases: TGTGCCAGCACCTGGGGTTCTGGGGCCAACGTCCTGACTTTC. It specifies CASTWGSGANVLTF.

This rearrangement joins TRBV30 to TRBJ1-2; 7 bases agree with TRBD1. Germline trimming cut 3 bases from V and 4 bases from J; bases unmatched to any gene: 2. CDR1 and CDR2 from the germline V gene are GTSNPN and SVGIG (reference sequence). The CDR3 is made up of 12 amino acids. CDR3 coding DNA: TGTGCCTGGAGGCGGGACAGCTATGGCTACACCTTC. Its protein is CAWRRDSYGYTF.

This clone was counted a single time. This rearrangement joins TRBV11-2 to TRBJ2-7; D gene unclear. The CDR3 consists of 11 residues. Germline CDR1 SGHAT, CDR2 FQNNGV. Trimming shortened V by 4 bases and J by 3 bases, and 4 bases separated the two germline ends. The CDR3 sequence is CASSSDYEQYF. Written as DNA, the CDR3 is TGTGCCAGCAGCTCTGACTACGAGCAGTACTTC.

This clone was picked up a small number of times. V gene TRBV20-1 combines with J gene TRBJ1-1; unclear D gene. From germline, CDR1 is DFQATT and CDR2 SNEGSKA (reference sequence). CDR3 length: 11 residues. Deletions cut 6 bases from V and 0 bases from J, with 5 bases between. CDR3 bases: TGCAGTGCCGTCATGAACACTGAAGCTTTCTTT. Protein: CSAVMNTEAFF.

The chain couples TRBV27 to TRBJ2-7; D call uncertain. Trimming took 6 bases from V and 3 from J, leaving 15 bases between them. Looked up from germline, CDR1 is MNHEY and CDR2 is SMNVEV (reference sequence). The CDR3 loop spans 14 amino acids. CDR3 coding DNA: TGTGCCAGCAGCCATGACCGTTCGGGCTACGAGCAGTACTTC. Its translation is CASSHDRSGYEQYF.

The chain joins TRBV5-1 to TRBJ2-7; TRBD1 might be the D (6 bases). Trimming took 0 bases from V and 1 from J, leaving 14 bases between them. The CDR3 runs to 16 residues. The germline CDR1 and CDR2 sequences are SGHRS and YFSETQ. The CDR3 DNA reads TGCGCCAGCAGCTTGGTGATCGCAGGGGAGTCCTACGAGCAGTACTTC. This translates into CASSLVIAGESYEQYF.

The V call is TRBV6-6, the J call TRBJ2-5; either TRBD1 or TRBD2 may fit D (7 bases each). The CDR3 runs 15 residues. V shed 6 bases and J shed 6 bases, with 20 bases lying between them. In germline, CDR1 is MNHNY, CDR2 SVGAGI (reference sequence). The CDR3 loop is CASSFPGGADQTQYF. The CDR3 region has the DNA TGTGCCAGCAGCTTTCCAGGGGGGGCAGACCAGACCCAGTACTTC.

The CDR3 nucleotides read TGCGCCAGCAGCTTGGGATCCGGGGGCTGGGAGACCCAGTACTTC. Residues: CASSLGSGGWETQYF. The genes are TRBV5-1 and TRBJ2-5; D may correspond to TRBD1 or TRBD2 (6 bases each). The CDR3 is 15 residues long. Germline loops: CDR1 SGHRS, CDR2 YFSETQ. Trimming cost V 0 bases and J 5 bases, with 14 bases left between them.

The chain's CDR3 is CASSGQGLEQYF. CDR3 bases: TGTGCCAGCAGTGGCCAGGGATTAGAACAGTACTTC. This chain joins TRBV2 and TRBJ2-7; TRBD1 might be the D (5 bases). Trimming cost V 4 bases and J 10 bases, with 14 bases left between them. The CDR3 loop spans 12 amino acids. Per germline, CDR1 SNHLY and CDR2 FYNNEI.

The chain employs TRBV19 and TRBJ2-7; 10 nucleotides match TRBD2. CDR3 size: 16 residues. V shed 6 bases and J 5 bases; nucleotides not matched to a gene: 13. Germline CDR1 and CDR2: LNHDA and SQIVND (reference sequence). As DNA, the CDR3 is TGTGCCAGTAGCCCCAGACTAGCGGGCGGCCGTAACGAGCAGTACTTC. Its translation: CASSPRLAGGRNEQYF.

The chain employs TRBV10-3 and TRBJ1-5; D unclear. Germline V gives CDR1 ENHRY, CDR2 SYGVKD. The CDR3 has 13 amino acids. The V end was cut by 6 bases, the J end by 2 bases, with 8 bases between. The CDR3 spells CAISREGNQPQHF. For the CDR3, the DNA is TGTGCCATCAGCCGGGAGGGCAATCAGCCCCAGCATTTT.